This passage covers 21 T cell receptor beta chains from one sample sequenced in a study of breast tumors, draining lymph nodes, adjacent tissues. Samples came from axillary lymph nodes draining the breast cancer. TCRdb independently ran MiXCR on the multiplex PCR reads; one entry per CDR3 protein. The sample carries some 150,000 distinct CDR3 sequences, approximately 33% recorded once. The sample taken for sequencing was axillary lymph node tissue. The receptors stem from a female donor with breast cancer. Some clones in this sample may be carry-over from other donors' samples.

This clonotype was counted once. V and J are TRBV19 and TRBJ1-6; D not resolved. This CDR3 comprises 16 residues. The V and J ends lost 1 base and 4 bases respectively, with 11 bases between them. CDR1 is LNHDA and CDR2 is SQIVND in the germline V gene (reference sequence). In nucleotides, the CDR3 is TGTGCCAGTAGTATAGTGGCACCGGGATATAATTCACCCCTCCACTTT. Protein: CASSIVAPGYNSPLHF.

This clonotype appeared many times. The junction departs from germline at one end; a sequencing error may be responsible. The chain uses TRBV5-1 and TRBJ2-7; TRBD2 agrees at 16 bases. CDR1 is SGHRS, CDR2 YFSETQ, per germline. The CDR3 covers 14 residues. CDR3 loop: CASSSGTSGGAEHF. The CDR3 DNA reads TGCGCCAGCAGCTCCGGGACTAGCGGGGGGGCCGAACACTTC. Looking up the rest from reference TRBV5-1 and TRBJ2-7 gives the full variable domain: KAGVTQTPRYLIKTRGQQVTLSCSPISGHRSVSWYQQTPGQGLQFLFEYFSETQRNKGNFPGRFSGRQFSNSRSEMNVSTLELGDSALYLCASSSGTSGGAEHFGPGTRLTVT.

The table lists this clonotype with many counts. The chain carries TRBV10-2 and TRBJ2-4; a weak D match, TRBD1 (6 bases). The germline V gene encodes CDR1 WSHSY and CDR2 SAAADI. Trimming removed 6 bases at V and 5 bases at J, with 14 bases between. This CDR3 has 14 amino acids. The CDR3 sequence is CASSVRGFENIQYF. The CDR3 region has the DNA TGCGCCAGCAGCGTCAGGGGATTCGAAAACATTCAGTACTTC.

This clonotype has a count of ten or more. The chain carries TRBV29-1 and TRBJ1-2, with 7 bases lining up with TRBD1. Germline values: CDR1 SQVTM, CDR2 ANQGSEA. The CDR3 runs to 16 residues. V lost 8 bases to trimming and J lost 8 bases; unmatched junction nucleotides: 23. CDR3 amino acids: CSSRGGAREGGEGYTF. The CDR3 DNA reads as TGCAGCTCGAGGGGGGGGGCCCGGGAAGGGGGCGAAGGCTACACCTTC.

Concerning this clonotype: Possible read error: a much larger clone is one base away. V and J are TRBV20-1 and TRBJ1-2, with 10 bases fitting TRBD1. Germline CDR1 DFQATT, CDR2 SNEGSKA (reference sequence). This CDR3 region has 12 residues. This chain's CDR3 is CSAGTGAYGSTF. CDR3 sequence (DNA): TGCAGTGCAGGGACAGGGGCCTATGGCTCCACCTTC.

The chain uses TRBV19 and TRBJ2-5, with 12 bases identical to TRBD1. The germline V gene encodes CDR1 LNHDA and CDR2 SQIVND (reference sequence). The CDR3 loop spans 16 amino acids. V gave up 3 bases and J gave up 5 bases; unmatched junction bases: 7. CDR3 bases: TGTGCCAGTAGTATCAGGGACAGGGGGCTGGGGGAGACCCAGTACTTC. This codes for CASSIRDRGLGETQYF.

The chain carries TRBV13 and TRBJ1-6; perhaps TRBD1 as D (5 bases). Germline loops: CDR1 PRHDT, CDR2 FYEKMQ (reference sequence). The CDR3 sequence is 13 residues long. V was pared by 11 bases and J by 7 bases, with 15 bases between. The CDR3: CAPQGTVNSPLHF. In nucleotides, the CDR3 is TGTGCCCCTCAGGGAACAGTAAATTCACCCCTCCACTTT.

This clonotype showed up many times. The chain's CDR3 is CATSEGTGTATYEQYF. The CDR3 nucleotides are TGTGCCACCAGCGAGGGGACCGGGACAGCTACCTACGAGCAGTACTTC. The V and J genes are TRBV15 and TRBJ2-7, with 7 bases fitting TRBD1. The CDR3 covers 16 residues. The V gene's germline CDR1 is LNHNV and CDR2 YYDKDF (reference sequence). With 5 bases clipped from V and 2 bases from J, the junction kept 12 bases outside the gene matches.

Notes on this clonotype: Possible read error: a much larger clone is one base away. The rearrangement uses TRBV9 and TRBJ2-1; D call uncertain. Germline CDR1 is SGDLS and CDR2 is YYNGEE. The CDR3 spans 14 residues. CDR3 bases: TGTGCCAGCAGCGTACATCTAGATTACAATGAGCAGTCCTTC. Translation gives CASSVHLDYNEQSF.

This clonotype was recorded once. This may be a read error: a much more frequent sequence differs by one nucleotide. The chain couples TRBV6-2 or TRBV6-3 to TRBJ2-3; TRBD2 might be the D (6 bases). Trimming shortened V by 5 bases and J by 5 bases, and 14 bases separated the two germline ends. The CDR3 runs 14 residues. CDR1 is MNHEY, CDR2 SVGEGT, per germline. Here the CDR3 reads CASSDLAQEDTQYF. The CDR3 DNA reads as TGTGCCAGCAGTGATCTAGCGCAAGAAGATACGCAGTATTTT.

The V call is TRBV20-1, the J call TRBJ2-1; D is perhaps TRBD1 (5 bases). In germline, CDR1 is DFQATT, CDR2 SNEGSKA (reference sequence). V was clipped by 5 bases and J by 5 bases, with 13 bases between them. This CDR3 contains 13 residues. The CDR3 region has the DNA TGCAGTGCTTTCAAGGCAGGGAACAATGAGCAGTTCTTC. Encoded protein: CSAFKAGNNEQFF.

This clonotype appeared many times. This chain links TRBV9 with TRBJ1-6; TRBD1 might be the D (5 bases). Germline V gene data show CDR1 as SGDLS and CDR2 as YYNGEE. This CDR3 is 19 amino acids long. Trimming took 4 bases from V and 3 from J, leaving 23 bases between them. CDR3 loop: CASSPDSPAGELYNSPLHF. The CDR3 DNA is TGTGCCAGCAGCCCCGACTCCCCCGCGGGGGAGCTCTATAATTCACCCCTCCACTTT. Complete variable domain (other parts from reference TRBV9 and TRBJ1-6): DSGVTQTPKHLITATGQRVTLRCSPRSGDLSVYWYQQSLDQGLQFLIQYYNGEERAKGNILERFSAQQFPDLHSELNLSSLELGDSALYFCASSPDSPAGELYNSPLHFGNGTRLTVT.

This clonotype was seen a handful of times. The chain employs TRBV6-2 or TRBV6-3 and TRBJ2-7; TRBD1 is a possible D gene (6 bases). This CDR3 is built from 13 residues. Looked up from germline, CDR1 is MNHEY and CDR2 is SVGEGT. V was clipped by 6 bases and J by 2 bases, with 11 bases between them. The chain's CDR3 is CASRPGHTYEQYF. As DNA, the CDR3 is TGTGCCAGCAGGCCGGGACACACCTACGAGCAGTACTTC.

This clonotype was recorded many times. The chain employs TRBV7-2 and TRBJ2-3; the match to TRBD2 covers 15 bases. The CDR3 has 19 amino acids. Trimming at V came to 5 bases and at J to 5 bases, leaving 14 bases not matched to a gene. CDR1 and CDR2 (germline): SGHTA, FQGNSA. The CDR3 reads CASSLLGLAGGPGKDTQYF. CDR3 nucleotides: TGTGCCAGCAGCCTACTCGGACTAGCGGGAGGGCCTGGGAAAGATACGCAGTATTTT.

The CDR3 loop is CASRTQGPRNQPQHF. The CDR3 nucleotides read TGTGCCAGCAGAACCCAGGGGCCCCGCAATCAGCCCCAGCATTTT. The chain has TRBV28 and TRBJ1-5, with D tentatively TRBD1 (6 bases). The length of the CDR3 is 15 residues. The V end lost 6 bases, the J end lost 2 bases, and 14 bases lay between the germline ends. CDR1 is MDHEN and CDR2 is SYDVKM in the germline V gene.

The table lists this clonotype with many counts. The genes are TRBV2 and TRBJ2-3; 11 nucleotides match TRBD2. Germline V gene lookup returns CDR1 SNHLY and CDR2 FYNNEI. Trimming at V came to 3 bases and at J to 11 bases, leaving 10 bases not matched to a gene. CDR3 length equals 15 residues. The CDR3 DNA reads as TGTGCCAGCAGTGAGCTAGCGGGGGGCCCAGGAGGGCAGTATTTT. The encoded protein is CASSELAGGPGGQYF.

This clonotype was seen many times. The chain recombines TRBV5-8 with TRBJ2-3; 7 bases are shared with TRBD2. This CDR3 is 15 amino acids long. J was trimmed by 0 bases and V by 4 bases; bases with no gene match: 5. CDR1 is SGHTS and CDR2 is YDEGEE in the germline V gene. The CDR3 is CASSPGLVSTDTQYF. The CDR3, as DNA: TGTGCCAGCAGCCCTGGACTAGTAAGCACAGATACGCAGTATTTT.

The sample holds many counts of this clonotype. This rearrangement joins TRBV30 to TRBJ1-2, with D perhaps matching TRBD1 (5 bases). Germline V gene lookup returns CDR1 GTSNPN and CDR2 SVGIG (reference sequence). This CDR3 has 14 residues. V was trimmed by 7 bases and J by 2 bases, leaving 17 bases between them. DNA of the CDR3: TGTGCCTCGATGTGGGGGTCCCTCAACTATGGCTACACCTTC. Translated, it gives CASMWGSLNYGYTF.

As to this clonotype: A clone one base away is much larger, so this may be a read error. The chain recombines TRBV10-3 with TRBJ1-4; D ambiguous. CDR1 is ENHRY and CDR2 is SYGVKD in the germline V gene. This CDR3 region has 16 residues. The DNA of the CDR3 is TGTGCCAGCAGTGAAATTCGGGTGGCGGCCCATGAAAAACTGTTTTTT. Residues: CASSEIRVAAHEKLFF.

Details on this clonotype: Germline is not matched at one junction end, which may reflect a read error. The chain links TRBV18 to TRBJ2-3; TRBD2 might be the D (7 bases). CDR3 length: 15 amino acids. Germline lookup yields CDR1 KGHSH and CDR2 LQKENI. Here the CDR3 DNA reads TGTGCCAGCTCACCCAGACGGGGGGCTGGAGATACGCAGTACTTT. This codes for CASSPRRGAGDTQYF.

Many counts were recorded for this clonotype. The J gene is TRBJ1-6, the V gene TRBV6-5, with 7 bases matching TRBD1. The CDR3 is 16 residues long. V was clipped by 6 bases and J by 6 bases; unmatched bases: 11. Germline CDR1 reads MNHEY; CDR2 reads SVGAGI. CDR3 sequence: CASRPTGQAVNSPLHF. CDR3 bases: TGTGCCAGCAGGCCGACCGGACAGGCCGTTAATTCACCCCTCCACTTT.